This T cell receptor (beta chain) was documented in a study of regulatory T cells. V dropped 4 bases and J dropped 1; count of bases not matched to a gene: 11. Germline V gene data show CDR1 as LGHNA and CDR2 as YSLEER. The CDR3 has 18 residues. Primers: 52 TRBV forward and 13 TRBJ reverse. Measured with immunoSEQ multiplex PCR; TCRdb has only the in-frame clones, and not every one. The sample lists 15,000 to 20,000 clones, roughly 90% occurring once. The source of this sequence is a young adult with CD3G deficiency. This chain joins TRBV4-3 and TRBJ2-3; 10 positions agree with TRBD2. The sample comprised CD8+ T cells sorted from blood. The CDR3 reads CASSPGVAGGRGTDTQYF. CDR3 sequence (DNA): TGCGCCAGCAGCCCCGGGGTAGCGGGGGGTAGGGGCACAGATACGCAGTATTTT.